This T cell receptor (beta chain) was sequenced in a study of cytomegalovirus exposure and HLA in healthy donors. Comment on this clone: Its antigen is currently unknown.

Whole-study results and caveats: Later analysis identified a missense DCLRE1C variant that was linked to TCR beta V- and J-gene trimming. In vitro assays verified that three CMV-associated chains recognized CMV antigens specifically.

Use of 60 Vbeta and 13 Jbeta primers characterized the PCR. Data came from immunoSEQ multiplex PCR; TCRdb stores just in-frame clones and leaves some out. The data show roughly 190,000 clones, with around 90% seen just once and roughly 0.98% held by the top ten. This sequence was found in a boy younger than 10 in good health and CMV-seronegative. Input material: PBMCs.

CDR3 amino acids: CASSYWPTPPYGYTF. In DNA, the CDR3 is TGCGCCAGCAGCTATTGGCCCACGCCGCCCTATGGCTACACCTTC. This chain uses TRBV4-1 with TRBJ1-2; D gene uncertain. The CDR3 contains 15 residues. Germline lookup yields CDR1 MGHRA and CDR2 YSYEKL. Deletions cut 5 bases from V and 4 bases from J, with 17 bases between.